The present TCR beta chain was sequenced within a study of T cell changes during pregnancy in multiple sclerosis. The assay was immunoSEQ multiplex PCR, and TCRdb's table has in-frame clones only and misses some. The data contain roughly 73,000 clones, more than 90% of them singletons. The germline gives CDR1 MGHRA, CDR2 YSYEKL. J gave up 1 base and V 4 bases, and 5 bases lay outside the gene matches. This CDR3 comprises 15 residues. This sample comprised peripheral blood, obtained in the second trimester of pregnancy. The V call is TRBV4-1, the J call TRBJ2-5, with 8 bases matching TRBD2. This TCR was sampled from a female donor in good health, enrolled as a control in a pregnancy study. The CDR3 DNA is TGCGCCAGCAGCCGCTCGGGGGGGCCCCAAGAGACCCAGTACTTC. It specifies CASSRSGGPQETQYF.